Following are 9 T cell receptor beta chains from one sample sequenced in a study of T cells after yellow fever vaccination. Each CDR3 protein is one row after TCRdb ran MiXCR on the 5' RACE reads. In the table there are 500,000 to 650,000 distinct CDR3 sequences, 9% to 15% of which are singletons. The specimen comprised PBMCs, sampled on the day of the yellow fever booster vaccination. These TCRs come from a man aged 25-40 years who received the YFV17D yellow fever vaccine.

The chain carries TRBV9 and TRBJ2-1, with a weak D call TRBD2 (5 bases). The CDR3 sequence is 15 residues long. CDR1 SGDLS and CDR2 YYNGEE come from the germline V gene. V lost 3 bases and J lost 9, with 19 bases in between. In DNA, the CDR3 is TGTGCCAGCAGCGCCGAACCTCGGCGGGTCGGTGAGCAGTTCTTC. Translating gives CASSAEPRRVGEQFF.

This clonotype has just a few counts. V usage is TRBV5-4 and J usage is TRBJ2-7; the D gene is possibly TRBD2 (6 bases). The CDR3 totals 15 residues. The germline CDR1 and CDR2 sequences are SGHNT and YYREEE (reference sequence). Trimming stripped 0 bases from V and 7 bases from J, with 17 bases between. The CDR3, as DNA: TGTGCCAGCAGCTTGGTAGCGGAGTCCAACTGGGAGCAGTACTTC. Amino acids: CASSLVAESNWEQYF.

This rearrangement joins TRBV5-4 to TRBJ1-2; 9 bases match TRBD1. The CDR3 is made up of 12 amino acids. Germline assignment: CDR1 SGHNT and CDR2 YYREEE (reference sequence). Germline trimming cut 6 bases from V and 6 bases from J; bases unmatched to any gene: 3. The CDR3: CASNRGRDGYTF. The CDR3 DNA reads TGTGCCAGCAACAGGGGGCGCGATGGCTACACCTTC.

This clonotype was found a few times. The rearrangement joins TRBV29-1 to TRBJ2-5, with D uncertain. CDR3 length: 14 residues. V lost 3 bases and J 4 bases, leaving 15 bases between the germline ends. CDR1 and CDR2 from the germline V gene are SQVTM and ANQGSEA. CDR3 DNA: TGCAGCGTTGAGGCGTTTCGCACTTTAGAGACCCAGTACTTC. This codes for CSVEAFRTLETQYF.

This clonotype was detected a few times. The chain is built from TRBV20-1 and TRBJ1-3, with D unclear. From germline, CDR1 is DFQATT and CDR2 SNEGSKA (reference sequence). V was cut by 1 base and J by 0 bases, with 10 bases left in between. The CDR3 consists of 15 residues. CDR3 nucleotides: TGCAGTGCTAGAGGGGTCACTTTCTCTGGAAACACCATATATTTT. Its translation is CSARGVTFSGNTIYF.

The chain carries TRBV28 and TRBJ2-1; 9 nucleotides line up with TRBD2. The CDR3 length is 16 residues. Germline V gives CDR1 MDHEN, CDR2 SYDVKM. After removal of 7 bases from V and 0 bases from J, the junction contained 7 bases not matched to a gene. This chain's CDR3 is CASISAGGPSYNEQFF. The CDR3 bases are TGTGCCAGCATATCAGCGGGAGGACCCTCCTACAATGAGCAGTTCTTC.

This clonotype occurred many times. The CDR3 sequence is CATSGAGETQYF. The CDR3 DNA follows: TGTGCCACCAGTGGAGCCGGAGAGACCCAGTACTTC. The V call is TRBV24-1, the J call TRBJ2-5; D gene uncertain. The V gene's germline CDR1 is KGHDR and CDR2 SFDVKD. V was clipped by 5 bases and J by 4 bases, with 7 bases between them. CDR3 size: 12 residues.

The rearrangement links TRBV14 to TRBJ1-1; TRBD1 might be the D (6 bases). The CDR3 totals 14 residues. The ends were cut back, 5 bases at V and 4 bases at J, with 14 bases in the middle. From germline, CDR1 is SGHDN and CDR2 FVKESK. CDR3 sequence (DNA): TGTGCCAGCAGCATCCACAGGGTTGGCACTGAAGCTTTCTTT. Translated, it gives CASSIHRVGTEAFF. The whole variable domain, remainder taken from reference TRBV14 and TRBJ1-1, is EAGVTQFPSHSVIEKGQTVTLRCDPISGHDNLYWYRRVMGKEIKFLLHFVKESKQDESGMPNNRFLAERTGGTYSTLKVQPAELEDSGVYFCASSIHRVGTEAFFGQGTRLTVV.

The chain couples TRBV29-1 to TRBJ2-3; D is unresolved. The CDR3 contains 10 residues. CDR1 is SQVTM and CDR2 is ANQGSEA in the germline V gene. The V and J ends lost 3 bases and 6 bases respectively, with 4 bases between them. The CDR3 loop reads CSVDLDTQYF. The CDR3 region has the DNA TGCAGCGTTGATCTGGATACGCAGTATTTT.